This T cell receptor beta chain was observed in a study of cytomegalovirus exposure and HLA in healthy donors. Findings and caveats of the study: A later analysis associated 15,000 or so TCR beta sequences with HLA alleles at a 0.05 false discovery rate. Most TCR sequences were rare, but some public TCRs occurred in many donors. HLA restriction was apparent for most CMV-associated TCR beta chains in a later analysis.

Looked up from germline, CDR1 is LGHNA and CDR2 is YSLEER. This CDR3 spans 15 amino acids. The trim removed 3 bases at V and 8 bases at J, leaving 8 bases unmatched. On this clone itself: Its antigen is unknown.

PCR used 60 Vbeta primers and 13 Jbeta primers. The table came from immunoSEQ multiplex PCR; TCRdb's copy has only in-frame clones and leaves some out. The data hold around 140,000 clones, with roughly 79% observed a single time. The sequencing sample was made of PBMCs. V gene TRBV4-3 combines with J gene TRBJ2-2; 8 bases are shared with TRBD2. This TCR was sampled from a woman aged 60-70 years in good health and CMV-seropositive. The CDR3: CASSHSRGGLGELFF. CDR3 nucleotides: TGCGCCAGCAGCCACTCCCGGGGGGGGCTTGGGGAGCTGTTTTTT.